A selection of T cell receptor beta chains follows, all from one sample in a study of blood T cell repertoires in COVID-19. Sequenced by immunoSEQ multiplex PCR; TCRdb stores in-frame clones only, minus some. The sample includes under 500,000 clones, roughly 90% of them seen just once. The specimen was peripheral blood. The receptor set was obtained from a woman younger than 45 with acute or convalescent COVID-19. CDR3s include the opening cysteine and the closing phenylalanine or tryptophan. D genes are given only for firm matches. A clone size is listed for some rows: how often the clone was seen (once, few, many), or a class if it is expanded.

TRBJ1-5 TRBD1 TRBV6-6 few CASSYRQGNQPQHF TGTGCCAGCAGTTATAGACAGGGGAATCAGCCCCAGCATTTT
TRBJ2-7 TRBD2 TRBV5-4 NA CASSLGSGGYYEQYF TGTGCCAGCAGCTTGGGATCGGGGGGGTACTACGAGCAGTACTTC
TRBJ2-2 TRBD2 TRBV27 NA CASSFQGLAGPTNTGELFF TGTGCCAGCAGTTTTCAGGGACTAGCGGGGCCAACGAACACCGGGGAGCTGTTTTTT
TRBJ1-1 NA TRBV5-4 NA CASSEGLRDTEAFF TGTGCCAGCAGCGAGGGTCTTAGGGACACTGAAGCTTTCTTT
TRBJ1-1 NA TRBV5-4 NA CASSFPGEERTEAFF TGTGCCAGCAGCTTTCCAGGGGAAGAAAGGACTGAAGCTTTCTTT
TRBJ1-5 NA TRBV5-6 NA CASSLSPGVQPQHF TGTGCCAGCAGCTTGAGTCCAGGGGTTCAGCCCCAGCATTTT
TRBJ2-7 NA TRBV19 NA CASSMGRTYEQYF TGTGCCAGTAGTATGGGGAGGACCTACGAGCAGTACTTC
TRBJ2-1 NA TRBV6-2/TRBV6-3 NA CASSYRQGSSSYNEQFF TGTGCCAGCAGTTATCGCCAGGGAAGTAGCTCCTACAATGAGCAGTTCTTC
TRBJ2-6 TRBD1 TRBV30 NA CAWKTGGSYVLTF TGTGCCTGGAAAACAGGGGGCTCTTACGTCCTGACTTTC
TRBJ2-7 NA TRBV25-1 NA CASSEFFAYEQYF TGTGCCAGCAGTGAATTCTTTGCCTACGAGCAGTACTTC
TRBJ2-7 TRBD1 TRBV30 NA CAWSGDRADEQYF TGTGCCTGGAGCGGTGACAGGGCCGACGAGCAGTACTTC
TRBJ2-5 NA TRBV28 NA CASRLQETQYF TGTGCCAGCAGACTCCAAGAGACCCAGTACTTC
TRBJ1-6 TRBD1 TRBV27 NA CASSSSGQGMVPLHF TGTGCCAGCAGTTCCTCGGGACAGGGTATGGTCCCCCTCCACTTT
TRBJ1-1 TRBD1 TRBV28 NA CASSLWGQGAGTEAFF TGTGCCAGCAGTTTATGGGGACAGGGGGCAGGTACTGAAGCTTTCTTT
TRBJ1-2 NA TRBV4-2 NA CASSYRRTGFEGYTF TGTGCCAGCAGCTATCGCAGAACAGGGTTTGAGGGCTACACCTTC
TRBJ2-3 NA TRBV6-1 NA CASSEAVTLTRGDTQYF TGTGCCAGCAGTGAAGCGGTGACCCTGACCCGAGGAGATACGCAGTATTTT
TRBJ2-7 NA TRBV11-2 NA CASSLAWAEQYF TGTGCCAGCAGCTTAGCTTGGGCGGAGCAGTACTTC
TRBJ1-1 NA TRBV15 NA CATSRGRGNTEAFF TGTGCCACCAGCAGAGGCAGAGGGAACACTGAAGCTTTCTTT
TRBJ2-7 NA TRBV9 NA CASSVDAGYSYEQYF TGTGCCAGCAGCGTAGATGCAGGATACTCCTACGAGCAGTACTTC
TRBJ1-1 NA TRBV3-1/TRBV3-2 NA CASSQVLTTEAFF TGTGCCAGCAGCCAAGTTCTTACAACTGAAGCTTTCTTT
TRBJ1-1 TRBD1 TRBV19 NA CASVGQGKEAFF TGTGCCAGCGTGGGACAGGGAAAAGAAGCTTTCTTT
TRBJ1-5 TRBD1 TRBV7-8 NA CASSFLPRTGSNQPQHF TGTGCCAGCAGCTTTCTGCCAAGGACAGGAAGCAATCAGCCCCAGCATTTT
TRBJ2-7 TRBD2 TRBV6-5 NA CASSYRFGGDEEQYF TGTGCCAGCAGTTACAGGTTTGGGGGGGACGAAGAGCAGTACTTC
TRBJ2-2 NA TRBV4-1 once CASSEQQYTGELFF TGCGCCAGTTCGGAACAGCAGTACACCGGGGAGCTGTTTTTT
TRBJ1-2 NA TRBV7-2 NA CASSLGTGLHGYTF TGTGCCAGCAGCTTAGGAACAGGGCTCCATGGCTACACCTTC
TRBJ2-7 NA TRBV19 NA CASSPDSYEQYF TGTGCCAGTAGTCCTGACAGCTACGAGCAGTACTTC
TRBJ2-2 TRBD2 TRBV5-6 NA CASSPLAGGPTGELFF TGTGCCAGCAGCCCCTTGGCGGGGGGCCCCACCGGGGAGCTGTTTTTT
TRBJ2-2 TRBD2 TRBV6-1 NA CASSVDVGGANTGELFF TGTGCCAGCAGTGTTGACGTGGGGGGGGCGAACACCGGGGAGCTGTTTTTT
TRBJ1-6 NA TRBV2 few CASRGNGNSPLHF TGTGCCAGCCGAGGGAATGGTAATTCACCCCTCCACTTT
TRBJ1-2 NA TRBV29-1 NA CSVEGGSYGYTF TGCAGCGTTGAAGGAGGGAGCTATGGCTACACCTTC
TRBJ2-3 TRBD1 TRBV10-1 once CASSPGQGSDTQYF TGCGCCAGCAGCCCGGGACAGGGGTCAGATACGCAGTATTTT
TRBJ1-5 NA TRBV19 NA CASSILPKGANQPQHF TGTGCCAGTAGTATACTTCCCAAAGGGGCGAATCAGCCCCAGCATTTT
TRBJ1-5 TRBD1 TRBV19 NA CASSTTGAQPQHF TGTGCCAGTAGTACGACAGGGGCTCAGCCCCAGCATTTT
TRBJ1-2 NA TRBV18 NA CASSPRELYGYTF TGTGCCAGCTCACCAAGAGAGCTCTATGGCTACACCTTC
TRBJ2-7 TRBD1 TRBV28 few CASSRTLRRDRGYEQYF TGTGCCAGCAGTCGGACCCTGCGTCGAGACAGGGGTTACGAGCAGTACTTC
TRBJ2-3 TRBD2 TRBV5-8 NA CASSWTSGGADTQYF TGTGCCAGCAGCTGGACTAGCGGGGGGGCGGATACGCAGTATTTT
TRBJ2-3 TRBD2 TRBV9 NA CASSPSGGSDTQYF TGTGCCAGCAGCCCTAGCGGGGGGTCAGATACGCAGTATTTT
TRBJ2-2 TRBD2 TRBV5-4 NA CASSLGGGASRATGELFF TGTGCCAGCAGCTTGGGCGGGGGGGCCTCGCGTGCTACCGGGGAGCTGTTTTTT
TRBJ2-3 TRBD2 TRBV3-1/TRBV3-2 NA CASSQETSHTGDTQYF TGTGCCAGCAGCCAAGAGACTAGCCATACCGGCGATACGCAGTATTTT
TRBJ2-1 TRBD1 TRBV7-9 NA CASSWGQGEWNEQFF TGTGCCAGCAGCTGGGGACAGGGGGAATGGAATGAGCAGTTCTTC
TRBJ2-3 TRBD2 TRBV7-2 once CASSLDTGGEADTQYF TGTGCCAGCAGCTTAGACACCGGGGGGGAGGCAGATACGCAGTATTTT
TRBJ1-3 TRBD1 TRBV28 NA CASSSRDRGNTIYF TGTGCCAGCAGTTCCCGGGACAGAGGAAACACCATATATTTT
TRBJ2-3 TRBD2 TRBV19 NA CASSKRGDSPDTQYF TGTGCCAGTAGTAAACGGGGGGATTCCCCAGATACGCAGTATTTT
TRBJ1-6 NA TRBV18 NA CASSLDRMHSPLHF TGTGCCAGCTCACTAGACAGGATGCATTCACCCCTCCACTTT
TRBJ1-1 NA TRBV24-1 NA CATSSRVNTEAFF TGTGCCACCAGTTCGCGCGTGAACACTGAAGCTTTCTTT
TRBJ1-1 NA TRBV29-1 NA CSVRMYGESKIEAFF TGCAGCGTCCGCATGTACGGGGAGTCCAAGATTGAAGCTTTCTTT
TRBJ2-7 NA TRBV23-1 NA CASSQLGGDCRYEQYF TGCGCCAGCAGTCAATTAGGTGGGGACTGCCGCTACGAGCAGTACTTC
TRBJ1-1 TRBD1 TRBV7-9 NA CASSSTGDPEAFF TGTGCCAGCAGTTCGACAGGGGATCCTGAAGCTTTCTTT
TRBJ1-1 TRBD1 TRBV15 NA CATRERGSRDSYRTQNTEAFF TGTGCCACCAGAGAGAGGGGGTCCCGGGACAGTTATCGCACGCAGAACACTGAAGCTTTCTTT
TRBJ2-5 TRBD2 TRBV10-2 NA CASSGLAGVQETQYF TGCGCCAGCAGTGGGCTAGCGGGAGTTCAAGAGACCCAGTACTTC
TRBJ1-5 NA TRBV9 NA CASSVGLVNQPQHF TGTGCCAGCAGCGTAGGGCTAGTCAATCAGCCCCAGCATTTT
TRBJ2-5 TRBD2 TRBV5-1 NA CASSLKAGGRETQYF TGCGCCAGCAGCCTAAAAGCGGGGGGGCGAGAGACCCAGTACTTC
TRBJ1-3 NA TRBV28 NA CASSSGSSGNTIYF TGTGCCAGCAGTTCCGGTTCCTCTGGAAACACCATATATTTT
TRBJ1-2 NA TRBV3-1/TRBV3-2 NA CASSQDLGYGYTF TGTGCCAGCAGCCAAGATCTCGGCTATGGCTACACCTTC
TRBJ2-7 NA TRBV27 NA CASSLSLGGSLYEQYF TGTGCCAGCAGTTTATCGCTAGGAGGGTCACTCTACGAGCAGTACTTC
TRBJ2-5 NA TRBV5-1 NA CASSANQETQYF TGCGCCAGCAGCGCGAACCAAGAGACCCAGTACTTC